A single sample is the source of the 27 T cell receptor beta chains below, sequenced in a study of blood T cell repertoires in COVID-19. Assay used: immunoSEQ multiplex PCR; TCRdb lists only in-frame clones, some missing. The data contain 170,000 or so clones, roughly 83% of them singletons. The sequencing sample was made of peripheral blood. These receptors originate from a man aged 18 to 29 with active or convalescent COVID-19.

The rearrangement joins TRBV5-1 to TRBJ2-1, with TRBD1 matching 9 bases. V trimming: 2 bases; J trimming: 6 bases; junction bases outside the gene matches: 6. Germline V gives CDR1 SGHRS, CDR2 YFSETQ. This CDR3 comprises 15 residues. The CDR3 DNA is TGCGCCAGCAGCTTAAAACAGGGGGCAAGCAATGAGCAGTTCTTC. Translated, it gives CASSLKQGASNEQFF.

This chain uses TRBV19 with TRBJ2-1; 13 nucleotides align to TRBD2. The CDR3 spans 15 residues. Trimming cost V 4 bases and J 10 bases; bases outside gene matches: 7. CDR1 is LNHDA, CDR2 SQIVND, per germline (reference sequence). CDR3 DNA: TGTGCCAGTAGTAGAGGACTAGCGGGAGATAGCGAGCAGTTCTTC. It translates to CASSRGLAGDSEQFF.

The CDR3 DNA sequence: TGTGCCAGCAGGGAGGACAATGAGCAGTTCTTC. It encodes CASREDNEQFF. The chain combines TRBV28 with TRBJ2-1, with a tentative D call TRBD2 (5 bases). This CDR3 spans 11 amino acids. Trimming took 6 bases from V and 5 from J, leaving 5 bases between them. Germline lookup yields CDR1 MDHEN and CDR2 SYDVKM. The variable domain in full, with the rest retrieved from reference TRBV28 and TRBJ2-1, is DVKVTQSSRYLVKRTGEKVFLECVQDMDHENMFWYRQDPGLGLRLIYFSYDVKMKEKGDIPEGYSVSREKKERFSLILESASTNQTSMYLCASREDNEQFFGPGTRLTVL.

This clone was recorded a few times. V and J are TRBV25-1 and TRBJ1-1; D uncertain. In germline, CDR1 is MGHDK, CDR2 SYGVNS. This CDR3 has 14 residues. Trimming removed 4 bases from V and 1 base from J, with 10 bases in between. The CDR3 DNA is TGTGCCAGCAGTGTACGGGGAGGGAACACTGAAGCTTTCTTT. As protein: CASSVRGGNTEAFF.

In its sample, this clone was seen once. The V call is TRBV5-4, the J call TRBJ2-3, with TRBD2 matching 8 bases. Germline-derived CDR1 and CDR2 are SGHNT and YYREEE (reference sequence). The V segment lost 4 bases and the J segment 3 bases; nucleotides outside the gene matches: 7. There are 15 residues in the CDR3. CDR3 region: CASSRAGELTDTQYF. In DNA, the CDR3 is TGTGCCAGCAGCCGAGCGGGAGAGTTGACAGATACGCAGTATTTT.

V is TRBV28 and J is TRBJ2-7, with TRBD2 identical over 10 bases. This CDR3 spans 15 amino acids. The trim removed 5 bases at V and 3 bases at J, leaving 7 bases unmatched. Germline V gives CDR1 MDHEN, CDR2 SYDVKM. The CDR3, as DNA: TGTGCCAGCAGTACCGAGGGACTAGCGCTCTACGAGCAGTACTTC. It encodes CASSTEGLALYEQYF. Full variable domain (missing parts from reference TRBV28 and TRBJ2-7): DVKVTQSSRYLVKRTGEKVFLECVQDMDHENMFWYRQDPGLGLRLIYFSYDVKMKEKGDIPEGYSVSREKKERFSLILESASTNQTSMYLCASSTEGLALYEQYFGPGTRLTVT.

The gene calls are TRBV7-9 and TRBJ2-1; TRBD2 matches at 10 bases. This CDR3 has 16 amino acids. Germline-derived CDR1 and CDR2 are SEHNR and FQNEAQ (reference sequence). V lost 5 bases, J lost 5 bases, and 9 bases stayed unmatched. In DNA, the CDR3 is TGTGCCAGCAGCCCTCTGGAAGCGGGAGGGAACAATGAGCAGTTCTTC. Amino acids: CASSPLEAGGNNEQFF.

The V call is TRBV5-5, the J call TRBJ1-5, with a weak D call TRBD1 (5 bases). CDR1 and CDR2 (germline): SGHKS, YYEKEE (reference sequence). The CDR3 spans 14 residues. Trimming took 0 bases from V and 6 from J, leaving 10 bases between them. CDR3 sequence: CASSLDTGIQPQHF. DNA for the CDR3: TGTGCCAGCAGCTTGGATACAGGAATTCAGCCCCAGCATTTT.

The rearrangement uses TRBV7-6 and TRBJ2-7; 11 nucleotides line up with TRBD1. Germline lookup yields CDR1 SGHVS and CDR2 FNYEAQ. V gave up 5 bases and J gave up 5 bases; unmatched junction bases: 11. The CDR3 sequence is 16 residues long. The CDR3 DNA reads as TGTGCCAGCAGCGCCTTCCCCGGACAGGGGGCTGACGAGCAGTACTTC. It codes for CASSAFPGQGADEQYF.

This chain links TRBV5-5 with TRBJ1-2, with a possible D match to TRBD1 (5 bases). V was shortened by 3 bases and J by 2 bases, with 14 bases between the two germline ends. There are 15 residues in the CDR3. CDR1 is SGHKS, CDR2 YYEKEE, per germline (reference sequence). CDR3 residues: CASSSLWGNNYGYTF. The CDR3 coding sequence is TGTGCCAGCAGCTCACTCTGGGGCAACAACTATGGCTACACCTTC.

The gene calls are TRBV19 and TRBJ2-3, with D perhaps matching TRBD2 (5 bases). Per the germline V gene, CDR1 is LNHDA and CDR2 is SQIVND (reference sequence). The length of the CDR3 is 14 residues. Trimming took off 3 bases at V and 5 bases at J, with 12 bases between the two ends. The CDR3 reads CASSIVGMVDTQYF. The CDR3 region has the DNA TGTGCCAGTAGTATTGTCGGGATGGTAGATACGCAGTATTTT.

In nucleotides, the CDR3 is TGTGCCAGCAGCTTAATTGGGGCAGGGGAGACCCTTCAGCCCCAGCATTTT. The encoded protein is CASSLIGAGETLQPQHF. The J gene is TRBJ1-5, the V gene TRBV7-9, with D possibly being TRBD1 (6 bases). V was pared by 2 bases and J by 6 bases, with 20 bases between. This CDR3 has 17 residues. CDR1 and CDR2 from the germline V gene are SEHNR and FQNEAQ (reference sequence).

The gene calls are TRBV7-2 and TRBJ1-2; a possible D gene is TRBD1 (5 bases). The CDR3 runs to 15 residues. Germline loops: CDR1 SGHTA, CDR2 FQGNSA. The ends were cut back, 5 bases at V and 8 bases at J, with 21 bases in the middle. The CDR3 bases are TGTGCCAGCAGCCCTTACGGGCAGGGCGACCGGGGCTACACCTTC. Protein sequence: CASSPYGQGDRGYTF.

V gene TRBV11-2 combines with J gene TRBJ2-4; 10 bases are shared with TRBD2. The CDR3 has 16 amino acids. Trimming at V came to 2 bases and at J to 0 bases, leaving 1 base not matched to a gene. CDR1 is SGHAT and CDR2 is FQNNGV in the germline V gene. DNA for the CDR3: TGTGCCAGCAGCTTAATAGCGGGGGGAGCCAAAAACATTCAGTACTTC. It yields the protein CASSLIAGGAKNIQYF.

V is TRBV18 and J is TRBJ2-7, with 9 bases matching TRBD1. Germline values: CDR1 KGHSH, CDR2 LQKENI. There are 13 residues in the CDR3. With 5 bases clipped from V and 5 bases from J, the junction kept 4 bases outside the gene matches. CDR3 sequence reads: CASSYRGQHEQYF. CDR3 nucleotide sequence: TGTGCCAGCTCATACAGGGGGCAGCACGAGCAGTACTTC.

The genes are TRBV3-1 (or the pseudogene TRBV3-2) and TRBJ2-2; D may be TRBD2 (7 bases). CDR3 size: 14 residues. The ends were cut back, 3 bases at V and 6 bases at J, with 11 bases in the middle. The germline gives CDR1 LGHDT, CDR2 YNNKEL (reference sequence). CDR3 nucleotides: TGTGCCAGCAGCCATAGGGGGGGTTCCGGGGAGCTGTTTTTT. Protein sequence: CASSHRGGSGELFF.

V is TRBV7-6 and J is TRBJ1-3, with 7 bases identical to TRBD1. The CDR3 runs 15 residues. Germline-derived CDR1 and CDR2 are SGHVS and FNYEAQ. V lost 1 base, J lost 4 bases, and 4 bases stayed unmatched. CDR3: CASSLDRGLGNTIYF. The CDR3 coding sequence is TGTGCCAGCAGCTTAGACAGGGGCTTGGGAAACACCATATATTTT.

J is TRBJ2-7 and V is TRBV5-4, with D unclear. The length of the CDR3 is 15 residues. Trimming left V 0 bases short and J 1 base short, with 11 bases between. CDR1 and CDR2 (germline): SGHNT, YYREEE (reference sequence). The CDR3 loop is CASSLGPVPSYEQYF. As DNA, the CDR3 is TGTGCCAGCAGCTTGGGGCCAGTACCATCCTACGAGCAGTACTTC.

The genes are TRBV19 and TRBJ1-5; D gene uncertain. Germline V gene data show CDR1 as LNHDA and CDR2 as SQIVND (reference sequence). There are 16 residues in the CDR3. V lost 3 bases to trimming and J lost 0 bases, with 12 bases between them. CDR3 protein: CASSMIENHSNQPQHF. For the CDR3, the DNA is TGTGCCAGTAGTATGATAGAGAACCATAGCAATCAGCCCCAGCATTTT. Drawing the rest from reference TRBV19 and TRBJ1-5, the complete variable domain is DGGITQSPKYLFRKEGQNVTLSCEQNLNHDAMYWYRQDPGQGLRLIYYSQIVNDFQKGDIAEGYSVSREKKESFPLTVTSAQKNPTAFYLCASSMIENHSNQPQHFGDGTRLSIL.

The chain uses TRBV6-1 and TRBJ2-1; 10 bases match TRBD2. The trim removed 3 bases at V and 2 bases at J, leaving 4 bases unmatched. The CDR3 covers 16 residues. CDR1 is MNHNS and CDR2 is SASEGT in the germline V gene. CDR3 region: CASSDSSGGAYNEQFF. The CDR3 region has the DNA TGTGCCAGCAGTGATTCCAGCGGGGGGGCCTACAATGAGCAGTTCTTC.

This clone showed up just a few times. Written as DNA, the CDR3 is TGTGCCAGCAGCCAAGATCGGGAGGGCCAAGAGACCCAGTACTTC. Translated, it gives CASSQDREGQETQYF. The gene calls are TRBV4-2 and TRBJ2-5; 8 positions agree with TRBD2. Per the germline V gene, CDR1 is LGHNA and CDR2 is YNFKEQ. Trimming removed 0 bases from V and 1 base from J; junction bases left unmatched: 1. CDR3 length: 15 amino acids.

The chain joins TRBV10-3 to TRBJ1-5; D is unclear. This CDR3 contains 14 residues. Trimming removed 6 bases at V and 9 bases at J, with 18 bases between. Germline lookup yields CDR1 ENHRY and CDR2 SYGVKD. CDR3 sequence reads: CAIRGDEGPGPQHF. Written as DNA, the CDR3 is TGTGCCATCAGAGGAGATGAGGGTCCGGGGCCCCAGCATTTT.

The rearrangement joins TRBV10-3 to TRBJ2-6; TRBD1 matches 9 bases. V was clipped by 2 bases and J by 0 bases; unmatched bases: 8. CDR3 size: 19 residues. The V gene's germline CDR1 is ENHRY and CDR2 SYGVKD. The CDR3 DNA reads TGTGCCATCAGTGAGCGTGGACAGGGGATCGTCTCTGGGGCCAACGTCCTGACTTTC. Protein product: CAISERGQGIVSGANVLTF.

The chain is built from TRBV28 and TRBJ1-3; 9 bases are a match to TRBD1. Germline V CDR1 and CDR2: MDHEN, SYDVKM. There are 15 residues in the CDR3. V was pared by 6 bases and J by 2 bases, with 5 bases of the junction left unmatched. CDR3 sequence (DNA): TGTGCCAGCAGCGCGGACAGGGGAGCTGGAAACACCATATATTTT. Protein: CASSADRGAGNTIYF. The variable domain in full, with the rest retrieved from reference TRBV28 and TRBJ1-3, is DVKVTQSSRYLVKRTGEKVFLECVQDMDHENMFWYRQDPGLGLRLIYFSYDVKMKEKGDIPEGYSVSREKKERFSLILESASTNQTSMYLCASSADRGAGNTIYFGEGSWLTVV.

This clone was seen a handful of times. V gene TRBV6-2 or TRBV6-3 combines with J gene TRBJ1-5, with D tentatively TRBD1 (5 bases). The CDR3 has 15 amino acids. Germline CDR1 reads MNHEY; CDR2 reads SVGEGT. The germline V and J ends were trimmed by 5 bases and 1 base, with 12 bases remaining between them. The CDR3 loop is CASSLQVGSNQPQHF. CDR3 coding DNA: TGTGCCAGCAGTCTACAGGTAGGGAGCAATCAGCCCCAGCATTTT.

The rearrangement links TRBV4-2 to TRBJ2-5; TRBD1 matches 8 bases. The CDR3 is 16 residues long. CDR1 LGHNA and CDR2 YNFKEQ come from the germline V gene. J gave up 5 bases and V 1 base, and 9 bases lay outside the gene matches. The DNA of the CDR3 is TGTGCCAGCAGCCAAGGGGACAGGACAGGGACGGAGACCCAGTACTTC. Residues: CASSQGDRTGTETQYF.

This CDR3 is CASSLETASGELFF. The DNA for the CDR3 is TGTGCCAGCAGCTTAGAAACAGCAAGCGGGGAGCTGTTTTTT. The chain uses TRBV11-2 and TRBJ2-2; D is uncertain. Per the germline V gene, CDR1 is SGHAT and CDR2 is FQNNGV. This CDR3 has 14 amino acids. V dropped 0 bases and J dropped 7 bases, with 9 bases sitting between them. Filled out from reference TRBV11-2 and TRBJ2-2, the complete variable domain reads EAGVAQSPRYKIIEKRQSVAFWCNPISGHATLYWYQQILGQGPKLLIQFQNNGVVDDSQLPKDRFSAERLKGVDSTLKIQPAKLEDSAVYLCASSLETASGELFFGEGSRLTVL.